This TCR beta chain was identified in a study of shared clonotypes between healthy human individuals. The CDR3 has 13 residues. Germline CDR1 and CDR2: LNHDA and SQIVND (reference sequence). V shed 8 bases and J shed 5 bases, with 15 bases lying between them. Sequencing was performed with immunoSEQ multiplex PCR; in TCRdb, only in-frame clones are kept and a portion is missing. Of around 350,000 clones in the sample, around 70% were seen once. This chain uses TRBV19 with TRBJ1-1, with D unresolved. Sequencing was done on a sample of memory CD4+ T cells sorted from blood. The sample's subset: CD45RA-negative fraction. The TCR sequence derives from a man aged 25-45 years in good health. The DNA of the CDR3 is TGTGCCAGTTCTCTAATTAGCATGACTGAAGCTTTCTTT. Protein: CASSLISMTEAFF. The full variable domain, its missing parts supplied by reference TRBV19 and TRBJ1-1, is DGGITQSPKYLFRKEGQNVTLSCEQNLNHDAMYWYRQDPGQGLRLIYYSQIVNDFQKGDIAEGYSVSREKKESFPLTVTSAQKNPTAFYLCASSLISMTEAFFGQGTRLTVV.